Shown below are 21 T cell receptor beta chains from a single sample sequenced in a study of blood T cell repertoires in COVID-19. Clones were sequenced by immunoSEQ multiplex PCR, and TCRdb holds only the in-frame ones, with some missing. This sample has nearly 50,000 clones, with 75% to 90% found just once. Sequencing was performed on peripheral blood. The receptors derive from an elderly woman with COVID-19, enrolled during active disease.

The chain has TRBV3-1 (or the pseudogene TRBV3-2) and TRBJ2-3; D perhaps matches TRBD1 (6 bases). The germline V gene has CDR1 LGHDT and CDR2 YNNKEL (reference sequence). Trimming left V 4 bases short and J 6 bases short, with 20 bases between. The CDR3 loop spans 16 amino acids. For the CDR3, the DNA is TGTGCCAGCAGCCTACTCGGCACAGGGAAGATCGATACGCAGTATTTT. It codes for CASSLLGTGKIDTQYF.

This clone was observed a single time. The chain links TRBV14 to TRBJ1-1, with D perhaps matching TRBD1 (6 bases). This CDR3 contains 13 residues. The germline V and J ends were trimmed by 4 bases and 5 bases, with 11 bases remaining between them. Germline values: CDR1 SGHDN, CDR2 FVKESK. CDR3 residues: CASSRQGITEAFF. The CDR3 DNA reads TGTGCCAGCAGCCGCCAGGGGATTACTGAAGCTTTCTTT.

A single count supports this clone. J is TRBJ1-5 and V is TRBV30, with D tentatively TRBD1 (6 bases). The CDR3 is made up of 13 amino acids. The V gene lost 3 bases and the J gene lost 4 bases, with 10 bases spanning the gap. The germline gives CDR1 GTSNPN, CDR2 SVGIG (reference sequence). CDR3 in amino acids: CAWSSQGNQPQHF. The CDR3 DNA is TGTGCCTGGAGCTCACAGGGTAATCAGCCCCAGCATTTT.

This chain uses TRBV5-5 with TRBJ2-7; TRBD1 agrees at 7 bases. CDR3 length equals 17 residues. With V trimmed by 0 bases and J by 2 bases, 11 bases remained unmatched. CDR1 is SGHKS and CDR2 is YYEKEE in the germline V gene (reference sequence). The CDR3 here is CASSLEGRWGQPYEQYF. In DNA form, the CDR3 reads TGTGCCAGCAGCTTGGAGGGACGTTGGGGACAGCCCTACGAGCAGTACTTC.

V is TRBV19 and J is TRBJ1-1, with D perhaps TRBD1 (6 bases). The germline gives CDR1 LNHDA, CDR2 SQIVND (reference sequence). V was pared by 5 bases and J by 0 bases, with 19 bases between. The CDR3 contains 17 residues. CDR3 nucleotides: TGTGCCAGTAGTCCTAGTCGGACAGTCTACATGAACACTGAAGCTTTCTTT. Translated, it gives CASSPSRTVYMNTEAFF.

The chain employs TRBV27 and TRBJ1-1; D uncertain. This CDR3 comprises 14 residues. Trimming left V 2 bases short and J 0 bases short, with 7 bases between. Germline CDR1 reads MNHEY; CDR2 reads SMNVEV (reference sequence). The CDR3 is CASSLRSLNTEAFF. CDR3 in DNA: TGTGCCAGCAGTTTACGGTCTCTGAACACTGAAGCTTTCTTT.

The CDR3 sequence: CASSPGQANTGELFF. CDR3 DNA sequence: TGTGCCAGCTCACCAGGACAGGCGAACACCGGGGAGCTGTTTTTT. The chain carries TRBV18 and TRBJ2-2; TRBD1 agrees at 7 bases. The germline V gene has CDR1 KGHSH and CDR2 LQKENI. The CDR3 has 15 amino acids. Trimming at V came to 2 bases and at J to 0 bases, leaving 0 bases not matched to a gene. The full variable domain, with the rest looked up from reference TRBV18 and TRBJ2-2, is NAGVMQNPRHLVRRRGQEARLRCSPMKGHSHVYWYRQLPEEGLKFMVYLQKENIIDESGMPKERFSAEFPKEGPSILRIQQVVRGDSAAYFCASSPGQANTGELFFGEGSRLTVL.

As DNA, the CDR3 is TGTGCCAGCAGCGGACCCCGGACAGGGGGGAATTCACCCCTCCACTTT. This translates into CASSGPRTGGNSPLHF. The gene calls are TRBV9 and TRBJ1-6, with 10 bases identical to TRBD1. CDR3 length: 16 residues. V shed 3 bases, J shed 7 bases, and the junction held 7 bases outside the gene matches. CDR1 and CDR2 from the germline V gene are SGDLS and YYNGEE.

CDR3 loop: CASSLRDLTSGSENEQFF. The CDR3 bases are TGCGCCAGCAGCCTACGGGACTTGACTAGCGGGAGTGAAAATGAGCAGTTCTTC. The gene calls are TRBV4-1 and TRBJ2-1; TRBD2 matches at 12 bases. The CDR3 covers 18 residues. Unmatched junction bases numbered 14, after V lost 4 bases and J lost 7 bases. Germline CDR1 reads MGHRA; CDR2 reads YSYEKL.

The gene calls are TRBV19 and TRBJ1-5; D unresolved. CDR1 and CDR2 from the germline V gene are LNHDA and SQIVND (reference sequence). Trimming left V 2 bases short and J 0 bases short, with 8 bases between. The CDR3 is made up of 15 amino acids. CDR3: CASSISGNSNQPQHF. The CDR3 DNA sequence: TGTGCCAGTAGTATATCCGGGAATAGCAATCAGCCCCAGCATTTT.

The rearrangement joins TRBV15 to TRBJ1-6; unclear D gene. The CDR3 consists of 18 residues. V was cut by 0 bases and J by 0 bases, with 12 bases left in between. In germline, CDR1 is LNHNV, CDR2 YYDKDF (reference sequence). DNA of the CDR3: TGTGCCACCAGCAGAGATTTAGGGAGGAGCTCCTATAATTCACCCCTCCACTTT. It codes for CATSRDLGRSSYNSPLHF.

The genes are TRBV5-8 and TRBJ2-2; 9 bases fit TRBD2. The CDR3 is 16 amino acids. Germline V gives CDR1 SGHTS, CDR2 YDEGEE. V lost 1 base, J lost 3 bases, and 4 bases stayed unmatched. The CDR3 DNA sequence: TGTGCCAGCAGCTTGATAGGCGGGAGGGACACCGGGGAGCTGTTTTTT. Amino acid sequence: CASSLIGGRDTGELFF.

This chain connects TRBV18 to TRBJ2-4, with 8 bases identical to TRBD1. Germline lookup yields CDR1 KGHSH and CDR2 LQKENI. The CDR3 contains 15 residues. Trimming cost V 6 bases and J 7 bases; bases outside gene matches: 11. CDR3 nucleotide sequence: TGTGCCAGCTCCCCGACAGGGGACGGGGGCAACATTCAGTACTTC. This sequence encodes CASSPTGDGGNIQYF.

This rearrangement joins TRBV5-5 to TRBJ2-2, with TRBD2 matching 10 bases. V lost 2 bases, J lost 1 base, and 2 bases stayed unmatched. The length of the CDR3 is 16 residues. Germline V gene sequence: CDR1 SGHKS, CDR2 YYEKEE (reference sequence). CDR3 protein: CASSFGLAENTGELFF. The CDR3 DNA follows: TGTGCCAGCAGCTTCGGACTAGCGGAGAACACCGGGGAGCTGTTTTTT.

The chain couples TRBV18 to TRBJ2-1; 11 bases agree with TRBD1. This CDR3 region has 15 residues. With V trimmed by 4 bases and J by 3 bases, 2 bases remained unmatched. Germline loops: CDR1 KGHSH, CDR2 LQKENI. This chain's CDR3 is CASSLGTGGYNEQFF. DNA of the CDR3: TGTGCCAGCTCACTCGGGACAGGGGGCTACAATGAGCAGTTCTTC.

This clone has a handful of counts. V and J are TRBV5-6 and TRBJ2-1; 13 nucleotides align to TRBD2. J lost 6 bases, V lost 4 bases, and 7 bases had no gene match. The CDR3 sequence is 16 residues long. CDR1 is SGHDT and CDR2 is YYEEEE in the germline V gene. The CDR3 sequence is CASSQGLAGVSNEQFF. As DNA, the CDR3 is TGTGCCAGCAGCCAAGGACTAGCGGGAGTTAGCAATGAGCAGTTCTTC.

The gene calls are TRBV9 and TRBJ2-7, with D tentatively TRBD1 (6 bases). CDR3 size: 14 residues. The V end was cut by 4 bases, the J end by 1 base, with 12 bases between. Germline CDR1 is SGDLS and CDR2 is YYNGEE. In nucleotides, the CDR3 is TGTGCCAGCAGCCCATGGGGACAATCCTACGAGCAGTACTTC. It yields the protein CASSPWGQSYEQYF.

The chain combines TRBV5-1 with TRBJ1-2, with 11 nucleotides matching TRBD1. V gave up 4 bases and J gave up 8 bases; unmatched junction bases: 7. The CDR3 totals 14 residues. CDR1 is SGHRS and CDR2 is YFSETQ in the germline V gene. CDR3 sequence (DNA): TGCGCCAGCAGCGTCGGGACAGGGGGTCGAGGCTACACCTTC. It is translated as CASSVGTGGRGYTF.

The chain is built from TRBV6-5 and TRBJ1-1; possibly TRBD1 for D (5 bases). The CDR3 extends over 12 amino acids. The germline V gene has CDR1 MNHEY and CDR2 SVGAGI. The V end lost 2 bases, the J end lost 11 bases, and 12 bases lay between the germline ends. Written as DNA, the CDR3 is TGTGCCAGCAGTTACGAAGCAGGGATTGCTTTCTTT. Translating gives CASSYEAGIAFF.

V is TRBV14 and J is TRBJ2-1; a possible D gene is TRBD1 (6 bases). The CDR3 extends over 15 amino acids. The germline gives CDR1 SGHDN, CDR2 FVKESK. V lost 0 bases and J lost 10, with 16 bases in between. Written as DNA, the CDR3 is TGTGCCAGCAGCCAAGAACTGGGCAGGGGCCAAGAGCAGTTCTTC. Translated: CASSQELGRGQEQFF.

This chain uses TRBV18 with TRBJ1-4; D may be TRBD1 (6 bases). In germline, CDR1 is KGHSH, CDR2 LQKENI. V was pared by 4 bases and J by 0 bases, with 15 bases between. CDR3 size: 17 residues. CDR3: CASSLQQGPTTNEKLFF. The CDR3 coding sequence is TGTGCCAGCTCACTACAACAGGGACCTACAACTAATGAAAAACTGTTTTTT.